A selection of T cell receptor beta chains follows, all from one sample in a study of T cell responses to AZD1222 COVID-19 vaccine. The method was immunoSEQ multiplex PCR; TCRdb's version includes in-frame clones alone and lacks a portion of them. The sample includes some 170,000 clones, 90% to 95% seen only once; the top ten take approximately 1%. Sequences were derived from peripheral blood, sampled on day 0 of AZD1222 vaccination. The receptors here all came from an adult in good health. Each CDR3 is given with its conserved first and last residue. Each record gives: V gene, J gene, clone size, D gene, CDR3 DNA, CDR3 protein. The D gene is left open where the match is weak. The size of a clone is reported for some rows only, either as once, few or many, or as a class for expanded clones.

>TRBV7-6|TRBJ2-7|NA|NA
TGTGCCAGCAGCTTAAGCAGCTCCTACGAGCAGTACTTC
CASSLSSSYEQYF
>TRBV6-5|TRBJ1-3|NA|NA
TGTGCCAGCAGTTACTCGCGGGGGAACACCATATATTTT
CASSYSRGNTIYF
>TRBV5-1|TRBJ2-7|NA|TRBD1
TGCGCCAGCAGCTCGACATCGACAGGGAACCTCTACGAGCAGTACTTC
CASSSTSTGNLYEQYF
>TRBV11-3|TRBJ2-3|NA|NA
TGTGCCAGCAGCTTACTAGGGCTGGGGACAGATACGCAGTATTTT
CASSLLGLGTDTQYF
>TRBV25-1|TRBJ1-3|NA|TRBD1
TGTGCCAGCAGTGCCCCCGGGACAGGGGGAAACACCATATATTTT
CASSAPGTGGNTIYF
>TRBV19|TRBJ1-1|NA|NA
TGTGCCAGTAGTAACCCCCGGGACGGGAACACAATGAACACTGAAGCTTTCTTT
CASSNPRDGNTMNTEAFF
>TRBV6-2/TRBV6-3|TRBJ2-3|NA|NA
TGTGCCAGCAGTTACGGGGTTCTAGATACGCAGTATTTT
CASSYGVLDTQYF
>TRBV5-1|TRBJ1-2|NA|NA
TGCGCCAGCAGCTTGGACGATAACTATGGCTACACCTTC
CASSLDDNYGYTF
>TRBV19|TRBJ1-1|NA|NA
TGTGCCAGTAGATGGACTCAGGGCACTGAAGCTTTCTTT
CASRWTQGTEAFF
>TRBV30|TRBJ1-1|once|NA
TGTGCCTGGAGGACTCCGAACACTGAAGCTTTCTTT
CAWRTPNTEAFF
>TRBV7-3|TRBJ1-2|NA|NA
TGTGCCAGCAGCTTAATCGGGAGCTTTGACTATGGCTACACCTTC
CASSLIGSFDYGYTF
>TRBV7-2|TRBJ1-2|NA|TRBD1
TGTGCCAGCAGTCAACAGGGGGATAGCGGCTACACCTTC
CASSQQGDSGYTF
>TRBV12-3/TRBV12-4|TRBJ1-5|NA|NA
TGTGCCAGCAGTTTCTCTAGCAATCAGCCCCAGCATTTT
CASSFSSNQPQHF
>TRBV19|TRBJ1-2|NA|NA
TGTGCCAGTAGTATAGAGGGCAGGGGTTTCGGCTACACCTTC
CASSIEGRGFGYTF
>TRBV7-9|TRBJ2-7|NA|NA
TGTGCCAGCAGCTTAGAGAGGGGTGAGCAGTACTTC
CASSLERGEQYF
>TRBV7-9|TRBJ2-1|NA|NA
TGTGCCAGCAGCCGCGCCGGGGGTGGCGGTTACAATGAGCAGTTCTTC
CASSRAGGGGYNEQFF
>TRBV9|TRBJ2-1|NA|NA
TGTGCCAGCAGCGTAGCTCGGCAGGGATACAATGAGCAGTTCTTC
CASSVARQGYNEQFF
>TRBV29-1|TRBJ2-7|NA|TRBD2
TGCAGCGTGTCCCGGGGGGATCCCTACGAGCAGTACTTC
CSVSRGDPYEQYF
>TRBV7-9|TRBJ1-1|NA|NA
TGTGCCAGCAGCTTAGTTCATACGAACACTGAAGCTTTCTTT
CASSLVHTNTEAFF
>TRBV2|TRBJ2-1|NA|TRBD2
TGTGCCAGCGCACCGAGTGTTAGCGGGGGGTCCTACAATGAGCAGTTCTTC
CASAPSVSGGSYNEQFF
>TRBV4-2|TRBJ1-3|few|NA
TGTGCCAGCAGTACCGAGGGGGTCGGTGGAAACACCATATATTTT
CASSTEGVGGNTIYF
>TRBV20-1|TRBJ1-2|NA|NA
TGCAGTGCTAGTATCCCGGTCTATGGCTACACCTTC
CSASIPVYGYTF